Listed below are T cell receptor beta chains from one sample, sequenced in a study of vaccination effects on CD4 cells after COVID-19. Method: immunoSEQ multiplex PCR; TCRdb's copy keeps in-frame clones and lacks some. The sample carries tens of thousands of clones, 65% to 85% recorded once. The antigens of these receptors remain unknown. Material: CD4+ T cells from PBMCs cultured with HCoV-NL63 spike peptides, obtained before COVID-19 vaccination. These receptors originate from a human donor who received a COVID-19 vaccine. The CDR3 runs from the conserved cysteine through the conserved F or W. The order of the fields is CDR3 DNA, CDR3 protein, J gene, clone size, D gene, V gene. The D gene is left open where the match is weak. Clone sizes are given selectively: once, few, many, or a class where the clone is expanded.

CDR3 DNA: TGTGCCAGCAGCCTGAGGGCGGGAAAAAACACCGGGGAGCTGTTTTTT
CDR3 protein: CASSLRAGKNTGELFF
J gene: TRBJ2-2
clone size: NA
D gene: NA
V gene: TRBV5-6

CDR3 DNA: TGTGCCAGCAAGGACACACTCAACTATGGCTACACCTTC
CDR3 protein: CASKDTLNYGYTF
J gene: TRBJ1-2
clone size: few
D gene: NA
V gene: TRBV2

CDR3 DNA: TGTGCCTGCCGGGGGGACCAAAATCAGCCCCAGCATTTT
CDR3 protein: CACRGDQNQPQHF
J gene: TRBJ1-5
clone size: NA
D gene: NA
V gene: TRBV30

CDR3 DNA: TGTGCCAGCAGCCAAGGGACAGTGATCTCTGGAAACACCATATATTTT
CDR3 protein: CASSQGTVISGNTIYF
J gene: TRBJ1-3
clone size: NA
D gene: NA
V gene: TRBV14

CDR3 DNA: TGTGCCAGCAGCTTAGATCGAGTGGCCACGCAGTATTTT
CDR3 protein: CASSLDRVATQYF
J gene: TRBJ2-3
clone size: NA
D gene: NA
V gene: TRBV11-3

CDR3 DNA: TGTGCCAGTAGTAACCAGGGTAAAGGCTACACCTTC
CDR3 protein: CASSNQGKGYTF
J gene: TRBJ1-2
clone size: once
D gene: NA
V gene: TRBV19

CDR3 DNA: TGCAGTGCTAGTAAGGGGCCTAGCAATCAGCCCCAGCATTTT
CDR3 protein: CSASKGPSNQPQHF
J gene: TRBJ1-5
clone size: NA
D gene: NA
V gene: TRBV20-1

CDR3 DNA: TGTGCCAGCAGCGTGACTGAGAGAGATGGCTACACCTTC
CDR3 protein: CASSVTERDGYTF
J gene: TRBJ1-2
clone size: NA
D gene: NA
V gene: TRBV9

CDR3 DNA: TGTGCCAGCAGTGAACTAGGGACCAACTATGGCTACACCTTC
CDR3 protein: CASSELGTNYGYTF
J gene: TRBJ1-2
clone size: NA
D gene: NA
V gene: TRBV2

CDR3 DNA: TGTGCCAGCAGGATTTGGGAGGAGGCTGAAGCTTTCTTT
CDR3 protein: CASRIWEEAEAFF
J gene: TRBJ1-1
clone size: NA
D gene: NA
V gene: TRBV12-3/TRBV12-4

CDR3 DNA: TGTGCCATCAGTCAGGACACCTTAGCGGGAGCTGGCACAGATACGCAGTATTTT
CDR3 protein: CAISQDTLAGAGTDTQYF
J gene: TRBJ2-3
clone size: NA
D gene: TRBD2
V gene: TRBV10-3

CDR3 DNA: TGTGCCAGCTCACCACCGAACAGTTTTCGTATACACTCTGGAAACACCATATATTTT
CDR3 protein: CASSPPNSFRIHSGNTIYF
J gene: TRBJ1-3
clone size: NA
D gene: NA
V gene: TRBV18

CDR3 DNA: TGTGCCAGCAGCTTAGTTAGGGGCTCTGGAAACACCATATATTTT
CDR3 protein: CASSLVRGSGNTIYF
J gene: TRBJ1-3
clone size: NA
D gene: NA
V gene: TRBV7-9

CDR3 DNA: TGTGCCAGCTCACCACAAGAGACCCAGTACTTC
CDR3 protein: CASSPQETQYF
J gene: TRBJ2-5
clone size: NA
D gene: NA
V gene: TRBV18

CDR3 DNA: TGTGCCAGCAGCTTTCAGGGTGTCGCTGAAGCTTTCTTT
CDR3 protein: CASSFQGVAEAFF
J gene: TRBJ1-1
clone size: NA
D gene: NA
V gene: TRBV7-2

CDR3 DNA: TGTGCCAGCAGCCCCGGGGCGGGGGGGGTAGCAGATACGCAGTATTTT
CDR3 protein: CASSPGAGGVADTQYF
J gene: TRBJ2-3
clone size: once
D gene: TRBD2
V gene: TRBV7-3

CDR3 DNA: TGTGCCAGCAGTTTTAGGATCGGGGAGCTGTTTTTT
CDR3 protein: CASSFRIGELFF
J gene: TRBJ2-2
clone size: few
D gene: NA
V gene: TRBV27

CDR3 DNA: TGTGCCTGGAGTCGGGGTCCCAGGGGCTCCTATAATTCACCCCTCCACTTT
CDR3 protein: CAWSRGPRGSYNSPLHF
J gene: TRBJ1-6
clone size: NA
D gene: NA
V gene: TRBV30

CDR3 DNA: TGTGCCAGCAGCCTTCAGGGGGCATACACTGAAGCTTTCTTT
CDR3 protein: CASSLQGAYTEAFF
J gene: TRBJ1-1
clone size: NA
D gene: TRBD1
V gene: TRBV5-4

CDR3 DNA: TGTGCCAGCACCCCGAGGACAGGTTACGGCACTGAAGCTTTCTTT
CDR3 protein: CASTPRTGYGTEAFF
J gene: TRBJ1-1
clone size: once
D gene: TRBD1
V gene: TRBV7-9

CDR3 DNA: TGTGCCAGTAGTATTGGTTTATGGTCGGGGGGAGGGGGTGTACACAATGAGCAGTTCTTC
CDR3 protein: CASSIGLWSGGGGVHNEQFF
J gene: TRBJ2-1
clone size: once
D gene: NA
V gene: TRBV19

CDR3 DNA: TGTGCCAGCAGCTCAGGGGGGATTATCCTCTCCTACGAGCAGTACTTC
CDR3 protein: CASSSGGIILSYEQYF
J gene: TRBJ2-7
clone size: NA
D gene: NA
V gene: TRBV7-9

CDR3 DNA: TGTGCCAGCAGCCCTTCCGGGACAGGAAAGGAACATGGCTACACCTTC
CDR3 protein: CASSPSGTGKEHGYTF
J gene: TRBJ1-2
clone size: NA
D gene: TRBD1
V gene: TRBV3-1/TRBV3-2

CDR3 DNA: TGTGCCTTCCACAGGGGAGCGAAGGTTGTCGAGCAGTACTTC
CDR3 protein: CAFHRGAKVVEQYF
J gene: TRBJ2-7
clone size: NA
D gene: TRBD1
V gene: TRBV30

CDR3 DNA: TGTGCCAGCAGCCTCCGGGACCGGGGGTCACCCCTCCACTTT
CDR3 protein: CASSLRDRGSPLHF
J gene: TRBJ1-6
clone size: few
D gene: NA
V gene: TRBV28

CDR3 DNA: TGTGCCAGCAGTTTCTCCCGGGGCGGCGAGCAGTACTTC
CDR3 protein: CASSFSRGGEQYF
J gene: TRBJ2-7
clone size: NA
D gene: NA
V gene: TRBV28

CDR3 DNA: TGCGCCAGCAGCCCAGGCGGGACCGGGGAGCTGTTTTTT
CDR3 protein: CASSPGGTGELFF
J gene: TRBJ2-2
clone size: NA
D gene: NA
V gene: TRBV5-1